A selection of T cell receptor beta chains follows, all from one sample in a study of shared clonotypes between healthy human individuals. Profiling relied on immunoSEQ multiplex PCR, and the TCRdb table lists in-frame clones only, not all of them. In the table there are around 1.5 million clones, 95% to 99% of which are singletons. Specimen: naive CD4+ T cells sorted from blood. These TCRs come from a man aged 30 to 45 in good health. The CDR3 runs from the conserved cysteine through the conserved F or W. Fields, in order: V gene, J gene, clone size, D gene, CDR3 length, CDR3 DNA, CDR3 protein. A D gene is named only where the DNA matches it firmly. Rows may omit the clone size; those that give it use once, few, many or a size class.

V gene: TRBV5-4
J gene: TRBJ2-3
clone size: .
D gene: .
CDR3 length: 16
CDR3 DNA: TGTGCCAGCAGCTTGGTTAGCGGATCCGGCACAGATACGCAGTATTTT
CDR3 protein: CASSLVSGSGTDTQYF

V gene: TRBV18
J gene: TRBJ2-2
clone size: .
D gene: TRBD1
CDR3 length: 17
CDR3 DNA: TGTGCCAGCTCACCACTTGGACAGGGGAGTTTTGCCGGGGAGCTGTTTTTT
CDR3 protein: CASSPLGQGSFAGELFF

V gene: TRBV7-9
J gene: TRBJ2-7
clone size: .
D gene: .
CDR3 length: 14
CDR3 DNA: TGTGCCAGCAGCCAAACGGACAGCTCCTACGAGCAGTACTTC
CDR3 protein: CASSQTDSSYEQYF

V gene: TRBV9
J gene: TRBJ2-7
clone size: .
D gene: .
CDR3 length: 14
CDR3 DNA: TGTGCCAGCAGCGTAGATATTTTGGTGGACGAGCAGTACTTC
CDR3 protein: CASSVDILVDEQYF

V gene: TRBV2
J gene: TRBJ2-6
clone size: .
D gene: TRBD1
CDR3 length: 16
CDR3 DNA: TGTGCCAGCAGCGCACAGGGGGCGCAAGGGGCCAACGTCCTGACTTTC
CDR3 protein: CASSAQGAQGANVLTF

V gene: TRBV5-6
J gene: TRBJ2-4
clone size: .
D gene: TRBD1
CDR3 length: 13
CDR3 DNA: TGTGCCAGCAGCGGGACAGGGAAAAACATTCAGTACTTC
CDR3 protein: CASSGTGKNIQYF

V gene: TRBV9
J gene: TRBJ2-7
clone size: .
D gene: TRBD2
CDR3 length: 16
CDR3 DNA: TGTGCCAGCAGCGCCCGGGGGCTAGCGGGGCCTTACGAGCAGTACTTC
CDR3 protein: CASSARGLAGPYEQYF

V gene: TRBV6-6
J gene: TRBJ2-1
clone size: .
D gene: .
CDR3 length: 15
CDR3 DNA: TGTGCCAGCAGTTTTGGGGGCTACTCCTACAATGAGCAGTTCTTC
CDR3 protein: CASSFGGYSYNEQFF

V gene: TRBV14
J gene: TRBJ2-1
clone size: .
D gene: .
CDR3 length: 15
CDR3 DNA: TGTGCCAGCAGCCTCGCCGTTACAGCGATCAATGAGCAGTTCTTC
CDR3 protein: CASSLAVTAINEQFF

V gene: TRBV6-9
J gene: TRBJ2-1
clone size: .
D gene: TRBD2
CDR3 length: 16
CDR3 DNA: TGTGCCAGCTACGCTGGGGCTAGCGGGTTGTACAATGAGCAGTTCTTC
CDR3 protein: CASYAGASGLYNEQFF

V gene: TRBV7-2
J gene: TRBJ2-7
clone size: .
D gene: TRBD2
CDR3 length: 15
CDR3 DNA: TGTGCCAGCAGCTTTAGGCGGGAGGTTAACTACGAGCAGTACTTC
CDR3 protein: CASSFRREVNYEQYF

V gene: TRBV5-1
J gene: TRBJ2-7
clone size: .
D gene: TRBD1
CDR3 length: 15
CDR3 DNA: TGCGCCAGTTCTTCCCCCGGGACAGGGACCTACGAGCAGTACTTC
CDR3 protein: CASSSPGTGTYEQYF

V gene: TRBV7-2
J gene: TRBJ1-5
clone size: .
D gene: .
CDR3 length: 16
CDR3 DNA: TGTGCCAGCAGCTTAGAGAGGGGTTCGGGCAATCAGCCCCAGCATTTT
CDR3 protein: CASSLERGSGNQPQHF

V gene: TRBV28
J gene: TRBJ1-5
clone size: .
D gene: .
CDR3 length: 13
CDR3 DNA: TGTGCCAGCCAAGCAGGGAAGGATCAGCCCCAGCATTTT
CDR3 protein: CASQAGKDQPQHF

V gene: TRBV18
J gene: TRBJ2-1
clone size: .
D gene: .
CDR3 length: 15
CDR3 DNA: TGTGCCAGCTCACCACGCCCGATATCCTACAATGAGCAGTTCTTC
CDR3 protein: CASSPRPISYNEQFF

V gene: TRBV18
J gene: TRBJ2-2
clone size: .
D gene: TRBD2
CDR3 length: 17
CDR3 DNA: TGTGCCAGCTCACCACCTGTACTAGCGGGAGACACCGGGGAGCTGTTTTTT
CDR3 protein: CASSPPVLAGDTGELFF

V gene: TRBV15
J gene: TRBJ1-2
clone size: .
D gene: .
CDR3 length: 15
CDR3 DNA: TGTGCCACCAGCAGAGGAGGTGGCAGTAACTATGGCTACACCTTC
CDR3 protein: CATSRGGGSNYGYTF

V gene: TRBV5-1
J gene: TRBJ2-7
clone size: .
D gene: .
CDR3 length: 17
CDR3 DNA: TGCGCCAGCAGCCCTCCGGCTAGGGGAGAGTTAAGCTACGAGCAGTACTTC
CDR3 protein: CASSPPARGELSYEQYF

V gene: TRBV7-9
J gene: TRBJ1-4
clone size: .
D gene: .
CDR3 length: 13
CDR3 DNA: TGTGCCAGACCGGGGGCAACTAATGAAAAACTGTTTTTT
CDR3 protein: CARPGATNEKLFF

V gene: TRBV15
J gene: TRBJ2-7
clone size: few
D gene: .
CDR3 length: 11
CDR3 DNA: TGTGCCACCAGCAGAGCCTACGAGCAGTACTTC
CDR3 protein: CATSRAYEQYF

V gene: TRBV7-9
J gene: TRBJ1-5
clone size: .
D gene: TRBD1
CDR3 length: 15
CDR3 DNA: TGTGCCAGCAGCTTAGAGGGGGCGCTTGGTCAGCCCCAGCATTTT
CDR3 protein: CASSLEGALGQPQHF

V gene: TRBV7-6
J gene: TRBJ2-1
clone size: .
D gene: TRBD2
CDR3 length: 13
CDR3 DNA: TGTGCCAGCAGCCATTTTAGCGGGAATGAGCAGTTCTTC
CDR3 protein: CASSHFSGNEQFF

V gene: TRBV11-2
J gene: TRBJ2-7
clone size: once
D gene: .
CDR3 length: 15
CDR3 DNA: TGTGCCAGCAGAGAACCGGGTCGAGCGGGCTGGGAGCAGTACTTC
CDR3 protein: CASREPGRAGWEQYF

V gene: TRBV7-8
J gene: TRBJ2-1
clone size: .
D gene: .
CDR3 length: 13
CDR3 DNA: TGTGCCAGCAGCTTCCCCTCAGCGGACGAGCAGTTCTTC
CDR3 protein: CASSFPSADEQFF

V gene: TRBV9
J gene: TRBJ2-1
clone size: .
D gene: .
CDR3 length: 13
CDR3 DNA: TGTGCCAGCAGCGTAGCGGTGGACAATGAGCAGTTCTTC
CDR3 protein: CASSVAVDNEQFF

V gene: TRBV29-1
J gene: TRBJ1-2
clone size: .
D gene: .
CDR3 length: 13
CDR3 DNA: TGCAGCGTTGTGAGCAGGTCTAACTATGGCTACACCTTC
CDR3 protein: CSVVSRSNYGYTF

V gene: TRBV19
J gene: TRBJ2-1
clone size: .
D gene: TRBD2
CDR3 length: 15
CDR3 DNA: TGTGCCAGTAGTATATTTAGTAGCGGGAGCGATGAGCAGTTCTTC
CDR3 protein: CASSIFSSGSDEQFF

V gene: TRBV5-8
J gene: TRBJ2-3
clone size: .
D gene: .
CDR3 length: 17
CDR3 DNA: TGTGCCAGCAGCTTGGGGATTAGCACGATTAGCACAGATACGCAGTATTTT
CDR3 protein: CASSLGISTISTDTQYF

V gene: TRBV5-4
J gene: TRBJ2-4
clone size: .
D gene: .
CDR3 length: 15
CDR3 DNA: TGTGCCAGCAGCTTGGATCCAGGAGCCAAAAACATTCAGTACTTC
CDR3 protein: CASSLDPGAKNIQYF

V gene: TRBV29-1
J gene: TRBJ2-3
clone size: .
D gene: .
CDR3 length: 11
CDR3 DNA: TGCAGCGGCCTAAACACAGATACGCAGTATTTT
CDR3 protein: CSGLNTDTQYF

V gene: TRBV18
J gene: TRBJ2-1
clone size: .
D gene: TRBD2
CDR3 length: 21
CDR3 DNA: TGTGCCAGCTCACCACGTCCAGGGTTGTCCGGGACTAGCGGGAGGAACAATGAGCAGTTCTTC
CDR3 protein: CASSPRPGLSGTSGRNNEQFF

V gene: TRBV28
J gene: TRBJ2-4
clone size: .
D gene: .
CDR3 length: 13
CDR3 DNA: TGTGCCAGCAGTTTCTCGGGGACAAACATTCAGTACTTC
CDR3 protein: CASSFSGTNIQYF

V gene: TRBV29-1
J gene: TRBJ2-5
clone size: .
D gene: TRBD1
CDR3 length: 13
CDR3 DNA: TGCAGCGTTCTCGACAGGGGAGGAGAGACCCAGTACTTC
CDR3 protein: CSVLDRGGETQYF

V gene: TRBV14
J gene: TRBJ2-7
clone size: .
D gene: .
CDR3 length: 15
CDR3 DNA: TGTGCCAGCAGCCAAGACGCGACTAGGGGGTACGAGCAGTACTTC
CDR3 protein: CASSQDATRGYEQYF

V gene: TRBV15
J gene: TRBJ2-7
clone size: .
D gene: .
CDR3 length: 15
CDR3 DNA: TGTGCCACCAGCAGAGAGATCGGGGTTCCCTACGAGCAGTACTTC
CDR3 protein: CATSREIGVPYEQYF

V gene: TRBV7-2
J gene: TRBJ2-1
clone size: .
D gene: .
CDR3 length: 14
CDR3 DNA: TGTGCCAGCAGCTTATTAGATCAACCGAATGAGCAGTTCTTC
CDR3 protein: CASSLLDQPNEQFF

V gene: TRBV5-4
J gene: TRBJ1-2
clone size: .
D gene: .
CDR3 length: 14
CDR3 DNA: TGTGCCAGCAGCTTGGATCGGGTTAACTATGGCTACACCTTC
CDR3 protein: CASSLDRVNYGYTF

V gene: TRBV15
J gene: TRBJ2-5
clone size: once
D gene: .
CDR3 length: 17
CDR3 DNA: TGTGCCACCAGCAGAGATCCGGCCATCCCTTCCAACGAGACCCAGTACTTC
CDR3 protein: CATSRDPAIPSNETQYF

V gene: TRBV5-1
J gene: TRBJ1-2
clone size: .
D gene: TRBD1
CDR3 length: 18
CDR3 DNA: TGCGCCAGCAGCTTGTCCCCCGCTGGACAGGGTAACTCCTATGGCTACACCTTC
CDR3 protein: CASSLSPAGQGNSYGYTF

V gene: TRBV6-5
J gene: TRBJ1-5
clone size: .
D gene: .
CDR3 length: 14
CDR3 DNA: TGTGCCAGCATGTCCGGGGGCGGGAGTCAGCCCCAGCATTTT
CDR3 protein: CASMSGGGSQPQHF

V gene: TRBV7-9
J gene: TRBJ1-6
clone size: .
D gene: .
CDR3 length: 13
CDR3 DNA: TGTGCCAGCAGCTTACCTGGGGCTTCACCCCTCCACTTT
CDR3 protein: CASSLPGASPLHF